The T cell receptor (beta chain) described here comes from a study of beta chain features in type 1 diabetes. Study-wide results and caveats: Moderate but significant shortening of TCRB CDR3s was recorded in all four CD4+ subsets from Type 1 diabetes patients. A cDNA-based sequencing approach could over-represent cells with high TCR expression. For patients, the naive, central memory and Treg TCRB repertoires appeared more alike than for healthy donors. There were fewer insertions and more deletions at the VDJ junctions of type 1 diabetes patients.

Sorting based on CD45RO/CCR7/CD25/CD127/CD95/CD27 separated CD4+ naive, central memory, regulatory and stem cell-like memory cells. V lost 5 bases and J lost 2; bases outside the gene matches: 2. The V gene's germline CDR1 is SGHVS and CDR2 FNYEAQ. The CDR3 consists of 15 residues. Expressed TCRB transcripts were sequenced after all isolated RNA was converted to cDNA. Clones were read by immunoSEQ multiplex PCR, and TCRdb kept only the in-frame ones, dropping some. The sample has some 160,000 clones; approximately 9% are singletons. Remarks on this clone: The antigen remains undetermined.

Source material: central memory CD4+ T cells from blood. This sequence joins TRBV7-6 and TRBJ2-1; 11 nucleotides agree with TRBD2. The sequence came from a woman between 18 and 29 years old with type 1 diabetes. The CDR3 DNA reads TGTGCCAGCAGCCCGGGACTAGCGGCCTACAATGAGCAGTTCTTC. It specifies CASSPGLAAYNEQFF.